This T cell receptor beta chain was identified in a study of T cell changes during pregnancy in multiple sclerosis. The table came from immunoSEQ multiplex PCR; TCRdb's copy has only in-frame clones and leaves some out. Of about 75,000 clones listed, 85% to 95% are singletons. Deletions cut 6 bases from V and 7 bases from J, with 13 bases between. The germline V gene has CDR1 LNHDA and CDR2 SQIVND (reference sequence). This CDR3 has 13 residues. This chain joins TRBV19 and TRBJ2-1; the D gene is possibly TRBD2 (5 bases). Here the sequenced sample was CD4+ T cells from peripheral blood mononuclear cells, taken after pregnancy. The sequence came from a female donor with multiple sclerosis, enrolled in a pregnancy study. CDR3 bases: TGTGCCAGTAGGGCCCGGGGTGAGAATGAGCAGTTCTTC. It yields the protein CASRARGENEQFF.